The 2 T cell receptor beta chains below come from one sample, sequenced in a study of T cells in Graves' hyperthyroidism and ophthalmopathy. RNA transcripts were the template for amplifying TCR beta CDR3 regions. The TCR CDR3 was amplified in a first-round RT-PCR using the HTBI primer set. In TCRdb, the multiplex PCR reads were re-called with MiXCR into one record per CDR3 protein. The data show roughly 100,000 distinct CDR3 sequences, roughly half seen once. Sequences were obtained from blood. The receptors were sampled from a woman aged 40-49 years with Graves' hyperthyroidism.

Comments on this clonotype: A much larger clone lies one base from this, so it may be a read error. V and J are TRBV20-1 and TRBJ2-2; the match to TRBD2 covers 10 bases. J was trimmed by 6 bases and V by 4 bases; bases with no gene match: 5. Germline assignment: CDR1 DFQATT and CDR2 SNEGSKA (reference sequence). The CDR3 loop spans 14 amino acids. The CDR3: CSAKPSGSAGELFF. The CDR3 DNA reads TGCAGTGCTAAGCCTAGCGGGAGCGCCGGGGAGCTGTTTTTT.

This clonotype has more than one count but fewer than ten. A much larger clonotype is one base distant, so this may be a read error. V gene TRBV7-8 combines with J gene TRBJ2-6; possible D gene TRBD1, 5 bases. The CDR3 runs to 15 residues. From germline, CDR1 is SGHVS and CDR2 FQNEAQ. Trimming left V 1 base short and J 13 bases short, with 17 bases between. Written as DNA, the CDR3 is TGTGCCAGCAGCTTAGGGTTTGGACGCGCAGGGGTCCTGACTTTC. It specifies CASSLGFGRAGVLTF.